This paragraph covers one T cell receptor (beta chain) sequence. The CDR3 covers 14 residues. CDR1 and CDR2 from the germline V gene are MNHNS and SASEGT. Trimming pared 1 base from V and 5 bases from J, leaving 9 bases between. Method: immunoSEQ multiplex PCR; TCRdb's copy keeps in-frame clones and lacks some. Of 40,000 to 60,000 clones in the sample, roughly 85% were seen once. The sample comes from a study of OX40 agonist ivuxolimab in advanced cancers. Sequences were derived from CD4+ or CD8+ T cells sorted from blood, sampled in a trial of the OX40 agonist ivuxolimab. V usage is TRBV6-1 and J usage is TRBJ1-5, with D unresolved. This TCR came from an adult with an advanced solid tumor such as melanoma, head and neck, liver or kidney cancer. Here the CDR3 DNA reads TGTGCCAGCAGTGAAGAGACCGCCTATCAGCCCCAGCATTTT. It translates to CASSEETAYQPQHF.